The clone carrying this TCR beta chain came up once. Its antigen is undetermined. This entry comes from a study of long-term antiretroviral therapy in people with HIV. Overall study results and limits: HIV repertoires spanned narrower CDR3 length ranges than controls.

Every one of the donors gave at least one pre-ART PBMC sample and at least two post-ART PBMC samples. Survey level was the resolution at which the v3.0 immunoSEQ assay ran. TCRdb's copy holds only in-frame clones and misses some; the assay was immunoSEQ multiplex PCR. The sample holds some 30,000 clones, more than 85% seen once. CDR1 LNHDA and CDR2 SQIVND come from the germline V gene (reference sequence). The CDR3 length is 14 residues. V was trimmed by 3 bases and J by 5 bases, leaving 13 bases between them. The rearrangement joins TRBV19 to TRBJ2-5; D is perhaps TRBD1 or TRBD2 (6 bases each). The TCR sequence derives from a man aged 45-60 years with HIV. This specimen was unsorted PBMCs, taken 2 years after starting antiretroviral therapy. CDR3 amino acids: CASSILGGRETQYF. As DNA, the CDR3 is TGTGCCAGTAGTATTCTGGGGGGCCGGGAGACCCAGTACTTC.